This T cell receptor beta chain was sequenced during a study of shared clonotypes between healthy human individuals. Whole-study results and caveats: Estimated richness values were generally larger in naive subsets than in memory subsets.

Of note for this clone: Its antigen is not identified.

Trimming removed 0 bases from V and 6 bases from J; junction bases left unmatched: 2. CDR1 is SGDLS and CDR2 is YYNGEE in the germline V gene. The CDR3 covers 16 residues. Every donor was a Caucasian adult from Nashville, Tennessee. The method was immunoSEQ multiplex PCR; TCRdb's version includes in-frame clones alone and lacks a portion of them. The profile shows over 2 million clones, 85% to 95% of them singletons. This receptor was identified in a man between 18 and 29 years old in good health. This chain joins TRBV9 and TRBJ2-1, with 14 bases fitting TRBD2. Material for sequencing was naive CD4+ T cells sorted from blood. Indicated subset: CD45RA+ positively selected. The CDR3 nucleotides read TGTGCCAGCAGCGTAGGTGGGACTAGCGGGAGCAATGAGCAGTTCTTC. Translated, it gives CASSVGGTSGSNEQFF.